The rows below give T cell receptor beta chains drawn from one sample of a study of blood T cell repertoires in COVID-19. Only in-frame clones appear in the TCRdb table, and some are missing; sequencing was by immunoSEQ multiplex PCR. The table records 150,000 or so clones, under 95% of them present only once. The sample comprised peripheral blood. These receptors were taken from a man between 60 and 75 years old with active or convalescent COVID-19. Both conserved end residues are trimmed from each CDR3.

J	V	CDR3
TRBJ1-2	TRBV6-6	ASRDRANYGYT
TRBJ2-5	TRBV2	ASGLLPTGLQETQY
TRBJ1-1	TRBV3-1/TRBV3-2	ASGSGGWATEAF
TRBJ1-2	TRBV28	ASSLNRDYGYT
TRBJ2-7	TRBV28	ASSLSGGEQY
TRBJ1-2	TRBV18	ASSPDSDYGYT
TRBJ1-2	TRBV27	ASSEQGAGYGYT
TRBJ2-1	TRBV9	ASSRQGSYNEQF
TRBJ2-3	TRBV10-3	AISARDADTQY
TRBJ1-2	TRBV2	ASSPDRGTNYGYT
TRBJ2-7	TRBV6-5	ASSRDSGSYEQY
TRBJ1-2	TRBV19	ASKSGTGNYGYT
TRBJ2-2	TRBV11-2	ASRAGQASNTGELF
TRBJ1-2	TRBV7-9	ASSPRGDRGDTNYGYT
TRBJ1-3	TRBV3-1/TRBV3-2	ASSQGRASGNTIY
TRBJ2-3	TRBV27	ASSLTGGSTDTQY
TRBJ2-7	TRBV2	ASRRTSGTYEQY
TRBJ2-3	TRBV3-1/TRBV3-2	ASKGWGLESTDTQY
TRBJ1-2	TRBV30	AWSGGRIRT
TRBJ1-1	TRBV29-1	SVERQGAGTEAF
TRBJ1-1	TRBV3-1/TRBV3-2	ASSQGRVTEAF
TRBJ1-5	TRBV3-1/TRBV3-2	ASSHGTSDQPQH
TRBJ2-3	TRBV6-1	ASSDGGQGLDTQY
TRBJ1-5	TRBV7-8	ASSSLRGQGYNQPQH